This entry concerns a single T cell receptor (beta chain). The antigen remains undetermined. This table comes from immunoSEQ multiplex PCR, and its TCRdb copy is limited to in-frame clones, with some not included. Among 150,000 to 200,000 clones listed, around 90% were seen once. Germline V CDR1 and CDR2: SGHRS, YFSETQ. The ends were cut back, 4 bases at V and 6 bases at J, with 10 bases in the middle. This CDR3 has 12 residues. The record originates from a study of T cell responses to AZD1222 COVID-19 vaccine. General study findings and limits: Donors in the cohort were predominantly white British and more often female, and clonal diversity was possibly underestimated. Among those given AZD1222, only 6 or 7 were seropositive at baseline. Spike-wide coverage was observed for vaccine-associated CD4 TCRs, with dominant responses at 160-218 and 743-854.

The chain combines TRBV5-1 with TRBJ1-2, with a weak D call TRBD1 (5 bases). This TCR came from an adult in good health. The sample in question was peripheral blood, obtained on day 0 of MenACWY control vaccination. CDR3 in DNA: TGCGCCAGCAGCATAGGGGCGAATGGCTACACCTTC. This translates into CASSIGANGYTF.